The present TCR beta chain was sequenced within a study of OX40 agonist ivuxolimab in advanced cancers. With regard to this clone: The antigen remains undetermined.

General study results and limits: Mean expanded clone counts were higher in CD8+ than CD4+ T cells. At doses 0.1 to 3.0 mg/kg, CD4+ and CD8+ clones expanded.

In germline, CDR1 is SGHTA, CDR2 FQGTGA. The ends lost 2 bases at V and 6 bases at J; junction bases unmatched: 5. The CDR3 contains 16 residues. Only in-frame clones appear in the TCRdb table, and some are missing; sequencing was by immunoSEQ multiplex PCR. The table records 77,000 or so clones, roughly nine tenths of them present only once. The sample was CD4+ or CD8+ T cells sorted from blood, taken in a trial of the OX40 agonist ivuxolimab. The chain is built from TRBV7-3 and TRBJ2-1; the match to TRBD2 covers 12 bases. This TCR came from an adult with an advanced solid tumor such as melanoma, head and neck, liver or kidney cancer. As DNA, the CDR3 is TGTGCCAGCAGCTTACCGGGACTAGCGGGTTTCAATGAGCAGTTCTTC. Amino acids: CASSLPGLAGFNEQFF.